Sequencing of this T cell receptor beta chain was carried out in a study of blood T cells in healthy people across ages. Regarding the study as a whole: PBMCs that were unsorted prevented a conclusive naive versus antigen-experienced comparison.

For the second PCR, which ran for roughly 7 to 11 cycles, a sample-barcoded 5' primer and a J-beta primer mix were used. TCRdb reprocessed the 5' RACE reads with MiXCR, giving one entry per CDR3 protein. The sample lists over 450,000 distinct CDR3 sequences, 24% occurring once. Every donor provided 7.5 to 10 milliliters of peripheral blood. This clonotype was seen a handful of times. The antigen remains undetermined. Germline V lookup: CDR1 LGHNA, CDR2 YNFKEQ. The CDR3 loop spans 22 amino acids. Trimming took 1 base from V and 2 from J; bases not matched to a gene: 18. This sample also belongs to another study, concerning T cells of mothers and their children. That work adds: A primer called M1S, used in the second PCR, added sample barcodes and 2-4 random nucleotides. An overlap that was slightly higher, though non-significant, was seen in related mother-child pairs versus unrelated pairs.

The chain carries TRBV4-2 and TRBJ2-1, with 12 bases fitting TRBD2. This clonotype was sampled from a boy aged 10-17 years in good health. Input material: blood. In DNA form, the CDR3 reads TGTGCCAGCAGCCAAGTAGGTCTAGCGGGAGGGAAAACAACCCGACCCTACAATGAGCAGTTCTTC. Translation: CASSQVGLAGGKTTRPYNEQFF.